The 24 T cell receptor beta chains presented below share a single source sample, sequenced in a study of brain metastases from non-small cell lung cancer. Assay: immunoSEQ multiplex PCR; the TCRdb copy retains only in-frame clones and omits some. The table lists several thousand clones, 80% to 90% of them singletons, with approximately 7% in the top ten. The sequenced material came from primary lung tumor tissue. The receptors come from a donor at least 40 years old with non-small cell lung cancer.

This clone was detected only once. The rearrangement links TRBV28 to TRBJ1-2; D unclear. Germline CDR1 is MDHEN and CDR2 is SYDVKM. The V and J ends lost 5 bases and 0 bases respectively, with 7 bases between them. This CDR3 spans 13 amino acids. CDR3 protein: CASSATPNYGYTF. The CDR3 bases are TGTGCCAGCAGTGCGACACCTAACTATGGCTACACCTTC.

The chain uses TRBV30 and TRBJ1-2; D not certain. Trimming took 1 base from V and 6 from J, leaving 12 bases between them. Germline V gives CDR1 GTSNPN, CDR2 SVGIG (reference sequence). This CDR3 is 13 amino acids long. The CDR3 bases are TGTGCCTGGAGTGCGTACGGGTCGCATGGCTACACCTTC. Translation: CAWSAYGSHGYTF.

This clone has a single count. The junction shows a germline mismatch at one end, possibly a read error. The chain recombines TRBV27 with TRBJ1-6; no clear D. The CDR3 totals 18 residues. Germline V gene sequence: CDR1 MNHEY, CDR2 SMNVEV (reference sequence). The CDR3 DNA follows: TGTGCCAACAGTTTAACCCCACCAGGCCGCTCCTATAATTCACCCCTCCACTTT. Its protein product is CANSLTPPGRSYNSPLHF.

V is TRBV5-4 and J is TRBJ2-1; no definite D call. Germline CDR1 reads SGHNT; CDR2 reads YYREEE (reference sequence). The CDR3 sequence is 13 residues long. Trimming pared 5 bases from V and 8 bases from J, leaving 14 bases between. As DNA, the CDR3 is TGTGCCAGCAGTCTACCACGGACCGATGAGCAGTTCTTC. This sequence encodes CASSLPRTDEQFF.

This sequence joins TRBV29-1 and TRBJ1-3, with a weak D call TRBD1 (6 bases). This CDR3 comprises 15 residues. Looked up from germline, CDR1 is SQVTM and CDR2 is ANQGSEA. Trimming took 7 bases from V and 2 from J, leaving 18 bases between them. CDR3: CSATTGSTAGNTIYF. The CDR3 bases are TGCAGCGCCACAACAGGGTCAACGGCTGGAAACACCATATATTTT.

The gene calls are TRBV29-1 and TRBJ2-3, with 10 bases lining up with TRBD2. V shed 6 bases and J 2 bases; nucleotides not matched to a gene: 8. The germline V gene has CDR1 SQVTM and CDR2 ANQGSEA. The CDR3 spans 15 residues. CDR3 coding DNA: TGCAGCGTAGCAGGACTAGCGGAGTACACAGATACGCAGTATTTT. Its translation: CSVAGLAEYTDTQYF.

The chain carries TRBV21-1 and TRBJ2-5; whether TRBD2, the table's D call, matches the DNA was not checked. TRBV21-1 is a recognized pseudogene. The CDR3 contains 16 residues. In DNA form, the CDR3 reads TGTGCCAGCAGGGGGACTAGCGGGAGAGGTCAAGAGACCCAGTACTTC. Translated, it gives CASRGTSGRGQETQYF.

The genes are TRBV2 and TRBJ2-7; 10 positions match TRBD1. The CDR3 is made up of 15 amino acids. J was trimmed by 4 bases and V by 6 bases; bases with no gene match: 9. Germline CDR1 reads SNHLY; CDR2 reads FYNNEI. In DNA, the CDR3 is TGTGCCAGCAGCGAATCGGGACAGGGGAGGTACGAGCAGTACTTC. This sequence encodes CASSESGQGRYEQYF.

The rearrangement joins TRBV6-2 or TRBV6-3 to TRBJ2-6; either TRBD1 or TRBD2 may supply D (5 bases each). Trimming took 4 bases from V and 0 from J, leaving 10 bases between them. Germline CDR1 reads MNHEY; CDR2 reads SVGEGT. The CDR3 contains 16 residues. CDR3 sequence reads: CASSWDRFSGANVLTF. The CDR3 DNA sequence: TGTGCCAGCAGTTGGGACCGGTTCTCTGGGGCCAACGTCCTGACTTTC.

The chain carries TRBV6-5 and TRBJ2-7, with 11 bases matching TRBD2. The CDR3 spans 16 residues. J was trimmed by 4 bases and V by 4 bases; bases with no gene match: 9. Germline V gene sequence: CDR1 MNHEY, CDR2 SVGAGI. The CDR3 reads CASSSRGASGRYEQYF. The CDR3, as DNA: TGTGCCAGCAGTTCGCGAGGGGCTAGCGGGAGGTACGAGCAGTACTTC.

This chain connects TRBV6-2 or TRBV6-3 to TRBJ1-1, with D perhaps TRBD1 (5 bases). The CDR3 has 11 amino acids. V was clipped by 5 bases and J by 5 bases, with 6 bases between them. Germline-derived CDR1 and CDR2 are MNHEY and SVGEGT. The CDR3 protein is CASSRQTEAFF. CDR3 in DNA: TGTGCCAGCAGTCGACAGACTGAAGCTTTCTTT.

The J gene is TRBJ2-4, the V gene TRBV5-4; the D is unclear. Germline CDR1 SGHNT, CDR2 YYREEE (reference sequence). Trimming removed 0 bases at V and 0 bases at J, with 4 bases between. This CDR3 has 14 amino acids. This CDR3 reads CASSLGGAKNIQYF. CDR3 in DNA: TGTGCCAGCAGCTTGGGGGGAGCCAAAAACATTCAGTACTTC.

The chain links TRBV7-2 to TRBJ1-5; D gene uncertain. The CDR3 totals 15 residues. Deletions cut 5 bases from V and 6 bases from J, with 17 bases between. Looked up from germline, CDR1 is SGHTA and CDR2 is FQGNSA. The DNA for the CDR3 is TGTGCCAGCAGCCCCCGCGTAGAGCCTTCTCAGCCCCAGCATTTT. It codes for CASSPRVEPSQPQHF.

The chain uses TRBV2 and TRBJ2-5; 9 bases match TRBD1. CDR1 and CDR2 from the germline V gene are SNHLY and FYNNEI. Trimming took 5 bases from V and 4 from J; bases not matched to a gene: 8. This CDR3 spans 15 amino acids. The CDR3 region has the DNA TGTGCCAGCAGTTTCGGGACAGGGAGGGGAGAGACCCAGTACTTC. This gives the protein CASSFGTGRGETQYF.

The rearrangement joins TRBV5-1 to TRBJ1-1; the match to TRBD1 covers 7 bases. The CDR3 covers 14 residues. CDR1 and CDR2 (germline): SGHRS, YFSETQ. J was trimmed by 1 base and V by 0 bases; bases with no gene match: 0. The CDR3 loop is CASSLGTGNTEAFF. The CDR3 DNA sequence: TGCGCCAGCAGCTTGGGGACAGGGAACACTGAAGCTTTCTTT.

V gene TRBV10-3 combines with J gene TRBJ1-1, with 8 positions matching TRBD1. CDR3 length: 12 amino acids. The junction had 5 bases not matched to a gene; V was cut back by 10 bases and J by 4 bases. From germline, CDR1 is ENHRY and CDR2 SYGVKD. The CDR3 coding sequence is TGTGCCAACCAGGGGGCCGGCACTGAAGCTTTCTTT. Amino acids: CANQGAGTEAFF.

Only a few counts were recorded for this clone. The chain recombines TRBV28 with TRBJ2-1; weak D call: TRBD2 (5 bases). Germline values: CDR1 MDHEN, CDR2 SYDVKM. Trimming shortened V by 5 bases and J by 3 bases, and 11 bases separated the two germline ends. CDR3 size: 14 residues. CDR3 DNA sequence: TGTGCCAGCAGTCGGAGGATTCGCTACAATGAGCAGTTCTTC. Amino acid sequence: CASSRRIRYNEQFF.

The chain uses TRBV12-3 or TRBV12-4 and TRBJ1-2, with 7 bases aligning to TRBD1. CDR3 length: 12 amino acids. CDR3 protein: CVTTRGSDGYTF. The CDR3 DNA sequence: TGTGTCACCACCAGGGGGTCGGATGGCTACACCTTC.

V gene TRBV14 combines with J gene TRBJ2-1; 10 bases map to TRBD2. The junction had 13 bases not matched to a gene; V was cut back by 4 bases and J by 7 bases. The CDR3 covers 17 residues. Germline loops: CDR1 SGHDN, CDR2 FVKESK. The CDR3: CASSRPSTLAGHNEQFF. DNA for the CDR3: TGTGCCAGCAGCCGGCCTTCGACACTAGCGGGACATAATGAGCAGTTCTTC.

V is TRBV5-4 and J is TRBJ2-3, with 8 bases aligning to TRBD2. Losses at the gene ends were 0 bases for V and 3 bases for J; bases not matched to a gene: 6. Germline V gives CDR1 SGHNT, CDR2 YYREEE (reference sequence). The CDR3 has 16 amino acids. DNA of the CDR3: TGTGCCAGCAGCTTGGTCGGGGGGACTAGAACAGATACGCAGTATTTT. Translating gives CASSLVGGTRTDTQYF.

Turning to this clone: This same CDR3 is encoded by further DNA sequences in the sample. The chain joins TRBV28 to TRBJ1-2; D is unclear. Trimming pared 4 bases from V and 2 bases from J, leaving 11 bases between. Germline assignment: CDR1 MDHEN and CDR2 SYDVKM. This CDR3 has 14 residues. The CDR3 loop is CASSSSPLNYGYTF. Written as DNA, the CDR3 is TGTGCCAGCAGTTCATCCCCACTAAACTATGGCTACACCTTC.

V is TRBV6-5 and J is TRBJ2-7; D may be TRBD2 (5 bases). Trimming took off 2 bases at V and 0 bases at J, with 11 bases between the two ends. Germline V gene sequence: CDR1 MNHEY, CDR2 SVGAGI. The CDR3 loop spans 15 amino acids. CDR3 DNA: TGTGCCAGCAGTTACGGGGAGCACTACTCCTACGAGCAGTACTTC. Its protein product is CASSYGEHYSYEQYF.

The CDR3 loop reads CASSWIGQTPNTEAFF. CDR3 in DNA: TGTGCCAGCAGCTGGATAGGACAAACCCCGAACACTGAAGCTTTCTTT. The chain carries TRBV7-6 and TRBJ1-1; tentative D call: TRBD1 (5 bases). Per germline, CDR1 SGHVS and CDR2 FNYEAQ. V lost 4 bases and J 1 base, leaving 16 bases between the germline ends. The CDR3 consists of 16 residues.

V gene TRBV19 combines with J gene TRBJ2-7; 8 bases align to TRBD2. There are 15 residues in the CDR3. V dropped 2 bases and J dropped 6; count of bases not matched to a gene: 9. CDR1 is LNHDA and CDR2 is SQIVND in the germline V gene (reference sequence). The CDR3 region has the DNA TGTGCCAGTAGTATAACCGGGGGTAGCGGGACCGAGCAGTACTTC. Translation gives CASSITGGSGTEQYF.